Presented here are 18 T cell receptor beta chains from one specimen sequenced in a study of cytomegalovirus exposure and HLA in healthy donors. PCR was performed using 60 Vbeta and 13 Jbeta primers. The protocol was immunoSEQ multiplex PCR, while the TCRdb copy is restricted to in-frame clones and leaves out a portion. The sample lists 200,000 to 250,000 clones, over 70% occurring once. Sequencing was carried out using PBMCs. The receptors come from a boy younger than 10 in good health and CMV-seronegative.

This chain uses TRBV6-1 with TRBJ2-1; 7 bases agree with TRBD1. This CDR3 is built from 16 residues. CDR1 and CDR2 from the germline V gene are MNHNS and SASEGT. J gave up 1 base and V 0 bases, and 3 bases lay outside the gene matches. CDR3 loop: CASSEAGTVSYNEQFF. CDR3 bases: TGTGCCAGCAGTGAAGCGGGGACAGTATCCTACAATGAGCAGTTCTTC.

The rearrangement joins TRBV4-1 to TRBJ1-6; TRBD1 matches 8 bases. Trimming took 4 bases from V and 7 from J; bases not matched to a gene: 12. This CDR3 region has 17 residues. CDR1 is MGHRA and CDR2 is YSYEKL in the germline V gene. DNA for the CDR3: TGCGCCAGCAGCCGATACCAAGTACAGGGGGGGAATTCACCCCTCCACTTT. Translation: CASSRYQVQGGNSPLHF.

This chain links TRBV5-1 with TRBJ2-3, with 12 bases fitting TRBD1. This CDR3 spans 18 amino acids. Germline assignment: CDR1 SGHRS and CDR2 YFSETQ. Trimming removed 2 bases from V and 0 bases from J; junction bases left unmatched: 7. CDR3 protein: CASSFWGTGGFSTDTQYF. As DNA, the CDR3 is TGCGCCAGCAGCTTCTGGGGGACAGGGGGCTTCAGCACAGATACGCAGTATTTT.

The chain carries TRBV5-1 and TRBJ2-3; D might be TRBD2 (6 bases). Germline CDR1 and CDR2: SGHRS and YFSETQ. This CDR3 has 14 residues. The germline V and J ends were trimmed by 0 bases and 6 bases, with 11 bases remaining between them. CDR3 region: CASSLAGEVDTQYF. As DNA, the CDR3 is TGCGCCAGCAGCTTGGCGGGGGAGGTGGATACGCAGTATTTT.

Details on this clone: The germline gene is not matched at one end of the junction; a read error may be the cause. The V call is TRBV7-9, the J call TRBJ1-1; possibly TRBD1 for D (5 bases). The CDR3 contains 16 residues. Germline loops: CDR1 SEHNR, CDR2 FQNEAQ (reference sequence). The CDR3 DNA is TGTTCCAGCAGCCCTAGCTGGGGGGGAATGAACACTGAAGCTTTCTTT. It yields the protein CSSSPSWGGMNTEAFF.

The gene calls are TRBV25-1 and TRBJ1-1; D unclear. V was cut by 7 bases and J by 6 bases, with 9 bases left in between. Looked up from germline, CDR1 is MGHDK and CDR2 is SYGVNS. CDR3 size: 11 residues. The CDR3 reads CASTSGAEAFF. The CDR3 DNA sequence: TGTGCCAGCACCTCCGGGGCTGAAGCTTTCTTT.

V usage is TRBV6-5 and J usage is TRBJ1-2; D possibly corresponds to TRBD1 (6 bases). The CDR3 sequence is 13 residues long. Germline V gives CDR1 MNHEY, CDR2 SVGAGI. V was trimmed by 6 bases and J by 4 bases, leaving 12 bases between them. The CDR3 sequence is CASRHPQGYGYTF. The CDR3 DNA is TGTGCCAGCAGACACCCACAGGGCTATGGCTACACCTTC.

The V gene is TRBV11-2, the J gene TRBJ2-3; the D is unclear. Germline-derived CDR1 and CDR2 are SGHAT and FQNNGV. The CDR3 sequence is 15 residues long. Trimming cost V 1 base and J 2 bases, with 10 bases left between them. The CDR3 region is CASSLGAGLTDTQYF. The CDR3 region has the DNA TGTGCCAGCAGCTTAGGGGCTGGGCTCACAGATACGCAGTATTTT.

CDR3 nucleotide sequence: TGCAGCGTTGCCGAGTTTCGGGACAGCTCCTACAATGAGCAGTTCTTC. Protein: CSVAEFRDSSYNEQFF. The genes are TRBV29-1 and TRBJ2-1; TRBD1 matches at 7 bases. Germline V gene lookup returns CDR1 SQVTM and CDR2 ANQGSEA. This CDR3 region has 16 residues. The trim removed 4 bases at V and 0 bases at J, leaving 9 bases unmatched.

The V call is TRBV7-9, the J call TRBJ2-1, with 14 bases aligning to TRBD2. With 5 bases clipped from V and 8 bases from J, the junction kept 11 bases outside the gene matches. There are 17 residues in the CDR3. Germline CDR1 SEHNR, CDR2 FQNEAQ (reference sequence). CDR3 in amino acids: CASSEGTSGGFGYEQFF. DNA of the CDR3: TGTGCCAGCAGCGAAGGGACTAGCGGGGGCTTCGGGTATGAGCAGTTCTTC.

The V and J genes are TRBV27 and TRBJ2-5, with 7 bases identical to TRBD1. V dropped 6 bases and J dropped 4; count of bases not matched to a gene: 5. Germline lookup yields CDR1 MNHEY and CDR2 SMNVEV (reference sequence). CDR3 size: 13 residues. CDR3: CASRTTGAETQYF. For the CDR3, the DNA is TGTGCCAGCAGAACTACAGGGGCAGAGACCCAGTACTTC.

The chain has TRBV21-1 and TRBJ1-2; TRBD1 reflects the table's D call only, with no check against the DNA. TRBV21-1 is classified as a pseudogene. CDR3 length equals 16 residues. CDR3: CASSKRGTNPNYGYTF. CDR3 in DNA: TGTGCCAGCAGCAAAAGGGGGACAAACCCTAACTATGGCTACACCTTC.

This sequence joins TRBV25-1 and TRBJ2-7, with 7 bases that match TRBD2. The ends lost 2 bases at V and 0 bases at J; junction bases unmatched: 4. The CDR3 length is 15 residues. Germline V gives CDR1 MGHDK, CDR2 SYGVNS. CDR3 in amino acids: CASSESGVGSYEQYF. The CDR3 DNA sequence: TGTGCCAGCAGTGAAAGCGGGGTGGGCTCCTACGAGCAGTACTTC.

The chain carries TRBV4-1 and TRBJ2-3, with D maybe TRBD2 (6 bases). The germline gives CDR1 MGHRA, CDR2 YSYEKL. The CDR3 is 17 amino acids. Trimming removed 3 bases at V and 0 bases at J, with 16 bases between. The CDR3, as DNA: TGCGCCAGCAGCCAGAGGGGTGGGCGGGACAGCACAGATACGCAGTATTTT. It encodes CASSQRGGRDSTDTQYF.

The rearrangement uses TRBV5-1 and TRBJ1-1; TRBD1 matches at 12 bases. In germline, CDR1 is SGHRS, CDR2 YFSETQ. The V and J ends lost 2 bases and 0 bases, in that order; junction bases with no gene match: 2. This CDR3 spans 16 amino acids. In DNA form, the CDR3 reads TGCGCCAGCAGCTTAGGGACAGGGGGCATGAACACTGAAGCTTTCTTT. Translating gives CASSLGTGGMNTEAFF.

The genes are TRBV11-2 and TRBJ1-2, with D possibly being TRBD1 (6 bases). CDR1 and CDR2 from the germline V gene are SGHAT and FQNNGV. Trimming cost V 2 bases and J 4 bases, with 14 bases left between them. The CDR3 is made up of 15 amino acids. CDR3 DNA sequence: TGTGCCAGCAGCTTACACCGGGACAAGCCCTATGGCTACACCTTC. Its protein is CASSLHRDKPYGYTF.

The rearrangement uses TRBV13 and TRBJ2-5; TRBD2 matches 12 bases. The CDR3 spans 16 residues. Germline trimming cut 5 bases from V and 4 bases from J; bases unmatched to any gene: 8. Germline CDR1 PRHDT, CDR2 FYEKMQ (reference sequence). The CDR3 bases are TGTGCCAGCAGCCAAGGACTAGCGGGGACGGCAGAGACCCAGTACTTC. As protein: CASSQGLAGTAETQYF.

The chain uses TRBV30 and TRBJ1-1, with 7 nucleotides matching TRBD1. The CDR3 spans 16 residues. Losses at the gene ends were 4 bases for V and 0 bases for J; bases not matched to a gene: 11. The germline V gene encodes CDR1 GTSNPN and CDR2 SVGIG (reference sequence). DNA of the CDR3: TGTGCCTGGAAGTTTAAGGACAGGCCCATGAACACTGAAGCTTTCTTT. It codes for CAWKFKDRPMNTEAFF.